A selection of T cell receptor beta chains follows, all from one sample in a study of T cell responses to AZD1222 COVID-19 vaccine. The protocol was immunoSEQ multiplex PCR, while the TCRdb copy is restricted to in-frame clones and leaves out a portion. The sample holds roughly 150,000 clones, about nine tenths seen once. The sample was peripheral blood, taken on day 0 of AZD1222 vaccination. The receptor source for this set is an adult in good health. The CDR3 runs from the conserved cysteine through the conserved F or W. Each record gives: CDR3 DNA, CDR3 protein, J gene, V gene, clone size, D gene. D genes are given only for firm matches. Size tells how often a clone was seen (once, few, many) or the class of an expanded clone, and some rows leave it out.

cdr3_nt: TGTGCCAGCGCCTTAGGGGGCATAGAGGTCCATGGCTACACCTTC; cdr3_aa: CASALGGIEVHGYTF; j_call: TRBJ1-2; v_call: TRBV28; clone_size: NA; d_call: TRBD1
cdr3_nt: TGTGCCAGCAGATTGTCCGGGGGAGTACCATCCTACGAGCAGTACTTC; cdr3_aa: CASRLSGGVPSYEQYF; j_call: TRBJ2-7; v_call: TRBV28; clone_size: NA; d_call: NA
cdr3_nt: TGTGCCAGCAGTCCGCCGACAAATACCTACGAGCAGTACTTC; cdr3_aa: CASSPPTNTYEQYF; j_call: TRBJ2-7; v_call: TRBV27; clone_size: NA; d_call: NA
cdr3_nt: TGTGCCAGCAGTGACTCGTACGCAGCAGATACGCAGTATTTT; cdr3_aa: CASSDSYAADTQYF; j_call: TRBJ2-3; v_call: TRBV6-4; clone_size: few; d_call: NA
cdr3_nt: TGTGCCAGCAGTCCACTCAGCGGGGGAGAGAACCGCATTAGCACAGATACGCAGTATTTT; cdr3_aa: CASSPLSGGENRISTDTQYF; j_call: TRBJ2-3; v_call: TRBV27; clone_size: NA; d_call: TRBD2
cdr3_nt: TGTGCCAGCAGCCAAGGACGAAGGGGAGACACTGAAGCTTTCTTT; cdr3_aa: CASSQGRRGDTEAFF; j_call: TRBJ1-1; v_call: TRBV4-2; clone_size: NA; d_call: NA
cdr3_nt: TGTGCCAGCAGCTTGGCTGGGGGGCACGGAAACACCATATATTTT; cdr3_aa: CASSLAGGHGNTIYF; j_call: TRBJ1-3; v_call: TRBV5-4; clone_size: NA; d_call: NA
cdr3_nt: TGTGCCAGCAGGCTCGGGTATAATGAAAAACTGTTTTTT; cdr3_aa: CASRLGYNEKLFF; j_call: TRBJ1-4; v_call: TRBV7-9; clone_size: NA; d_call: NA
cdr3_nt: TGCGCCAGCAGCTTGTACAGGGTGGGGTCACCCCTCCACTTT; cdr3_aa: CASSLYRVGSPLHF; j_call: TRBJ1-6; v_call: TRBV5-1; clone_size: NA; d_call: NA
cdr3_nt: TGTGCCAGCAGCCAAGGGAGGCTATTGTGGAAGAGTGAGCAGTTCTTC; cdr3_aa: CASSQGRLLWKSEQFF; j_call: TRBJ2-1; v_call: TRBV3-1/TRBV3-2; clone_size: NA; d_call: NA
cdr3_nt: TGTGCCTGGAGTCCCGACAGTGAAGCTTTCTTT; cdr3_aa: CAWSPDSEAFF; j_call: TRBJ1-1; v_call: TRBV30; clone_size: NA; d_call: NA
cdr3_nt: TGTGCCAGCAGCTTAGCGCTGTGGGGGGGCGAGAACTATGGCTACACCTTC; cdr3_aa: CASSLALWGGENYGYTF; j_call: TRBJ1-2; v_call: TRBV7-8; clone_size: once; d_call: NA
cdr3_nt: TGTGCCAGCAGTTTATGGGGAGGACAGGGGGCCTGGAATTCACCCCTCCACTTT; cdr3_aa: CASSLWGGQGAWNSPLHF; j_call: TRBJ1-6; v_call: TRBV28; clone_size: NA; d_call: TRBD1
cdr3_nt: TGTGCCAGCAGCTCCACTAGCGGGGGTTCCTACGAGCAGTACTTC; cdr3_aa: CASSSTSGGSYEQYF; j_call: TRBJ2-7; v_call: TRBV11-2; clone_size: once; d_call: TRBD2